Listed below are T cell receptor beta chains from one sample, sequenced in a study of cytomegalovirus exposure and HLA in healthy donors. Repertoires were generated with immunoSEQ multiplex PCR, while TCRdb's copy carries only in-frame clones and drops some. The sample yields about 34,000 clones, of which the top ten take up about 1.9%. The sample consisted of PBMCs. The receptors here all came from a middle-aged woman in good health and CMV-seropositive. The conserved cysteine and the conserved F or W are not part of the CDR3 here.

cdr3_aa: ASSSTLTLVQGNEQF
j_call: TRBJ2-1
v_call: TRBV19

cdr3_aa: ASKLTLSSGNTIY
j_call: TRBJ1-3
v_call: TRBV27

cdr3_aa: ASIEFGQGSFDAQY
j_call: TRBJ2-3
v_call: TRBV28

cdr3_aa: ASSQEKPGDTEAF
j_call: TRBJ1-1
v_call: TRBV4-1

cdr3_aa: ATSNGPYEQY
j_call: TRBJ2-7
v_call: TRBV15

cdr3_aa: ASNEGGSTDTQY
j_call: TRBJ2-3
v_call: TRBV5-1

cdr3_aa: ASSPDSQETQY
j_call: TRBJ2-5
v_call: TRBV5-1

cdr3_aa: ASRGTGPYEQY
j_call: TRBJ2-7
v_call: TRBV6-1

cdr3_aa: ASGLSQGTEAF
j_call: TRBJ1-1
v_call: TRBV12-5

cdr3_aa: ASSLNPTSGTDTQY
j_call: TRBJ2-3
v_call: TRBV7-3

cdr3_aa: ASSHWGDTDTQY
j_call: TRBJ2-3
v_call: TRBV4-2

cdr3_aa: ASSSGLAGVNEQY
j_call: TRBJ2-7
v_call: TRBV5-1

cdr3_aa: ASSLSHNEQF
j_call: TRBJ2-1
v_call: TRBV5-4

cdr3_aa: ASSVARGPQETQY
j_call: TRBJ2-5
v_call: TRBV9

cdr3_aa: ASSRGLEQY
j_call: .
v_call: TRBV27

cdr3_aa: ASSTTPSTGSGTDTQY
j_call: TRBJ2-3
v_call: TRBV19

cdr3_aa: SVGLRGEAF
j_call: TRBJ1-1
v_call: TRBV29-1

cdr3_aa: ASSAPVGEQY
j_call: TRBJ2-7
v_call: TRBV13

cdr3_aa: ASRRGQGARGLTDGYT
j_call: TRBJ1-2
v_call: TRBV19

cdr3_aa: ASSSGTSGTSETQY
j_call: TRBJ2-5
v_call: TRBV9

cdr3_aa: SVAGTGGKETQY
j_call: TRBJ2-5
v_call: TRBV29-1

cdr3_aa: ASSLKAPVGGRTYNEQF
j_call: TRBJ2-1
v_call: TRBV7-6

cdr3_aa: ASSAEERRATGELF
j_call: TRBJ2-2
v_call: TRBV6-1

cdr3_aa: ASSLYTGANTEAF
j_call: TRBJ1-1
v_call: TRBV5-1

cdr3_aa: ASSQDSPLH
j_call: TRBJ1-6
v_call: TRBV19

cdr3_aa: ARFDRSNYGYT
j_call: TRBJ1-2
v_call: TRBV30

cdr3_aa: ASSLVGRTGVSYEQY
j_call: TRBJ2-7
v_call: TRBV7-7

cdr3_aa: SVRSGGETQY
j_call: TRBJ2-5
v_call: TRBV29-1

cdr3_aa: ASSPDRQGPYEQY
j_call: TRBJ2-7
v_call: TRBV7-9

cdr3_aa: ASSKSSGGLNEQF
j_call: TRBJ2-1
v_call: TRBV11-3

cdr3_aa: AISLSYPTSGAETQY
j_call: TRBJ2-5
v_call: TRBV10-3

cdr3_aa: ASSESLGTGAFYEQY
j_call: TRBJ2-7
v_call: TRBV6-1

cdr3_aa: ASSLRQAHNEQF
j_call: TRBJ2-1
v_call: TRBV5-6

cdr3_aa: ASSLAVLSATNEKLF
j_call: TRBJ1-4
v_call: TRBV5-1

cdr3_aa: ASREGGLAYEQY
j_call: TRBJ2-7
v_call: TRBV6-1

cdr3_aa: ASSPGQIASTDTQY
j_call: TRBJ2-3
v_call: TRBV5-4

cdr3_aa: ASSLKEGTSAYNEQF
j_call: TRBJ2-1
v_call: TRBV5-1

cdr3_aa: AWSVRGGNQETQY
j_call: TRBJ2-5
v_call: TRBV30

cdr3_aa: ASSLGLAGNTGELF
j_call: TRBJ2-2
v_call: TRBV5-5

cdr3_aa: SVGLAGQETQY
j_call: TRBJ2-5
v_call: TRBV29-1

cdr3_aa: ASSLVGQGLQETQY
j_call: TRBJ2-5
v_call: TRBV5-5

cdr3_aa: ASSESAVSSYEQY
j_call: TRBJ2-7
v_call: TRBV10-2

cdr3_aa: ASSGTSRGPYEQY
j_call: TRBJ2-7
v_call: TRBV28

cdr3_aa: ASSVPGGGYGYT
j_call: TRBJ1-2
v_call: TRBV6-1

cdr3_aa: ASSGDSMGTQY
j_call: TRBJ2-5
v_call: TRBV2

cdr3_aa: ASSLLGGEQY
j_call: .
v_call: TRBV7-3

cdr3_aa: ASSGGSGTDTQY
j_call: TRBJ2-3
v_call: TRBV7-3

cdr3_aa: AWSVGQGFLSGANVLT
j_call: TRBJ2-6
v_call: TRBV30